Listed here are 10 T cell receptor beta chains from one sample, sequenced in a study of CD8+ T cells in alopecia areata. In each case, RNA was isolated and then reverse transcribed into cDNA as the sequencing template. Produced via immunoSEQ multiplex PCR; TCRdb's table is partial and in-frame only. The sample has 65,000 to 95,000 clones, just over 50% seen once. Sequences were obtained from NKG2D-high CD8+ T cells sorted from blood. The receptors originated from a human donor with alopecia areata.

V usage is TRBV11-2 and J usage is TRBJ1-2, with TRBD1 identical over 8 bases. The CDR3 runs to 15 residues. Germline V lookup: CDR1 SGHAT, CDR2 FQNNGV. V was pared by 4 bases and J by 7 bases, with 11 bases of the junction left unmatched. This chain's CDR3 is CASSSHRGQAPGYTF. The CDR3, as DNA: TGTGCCAGCAGCTCCCACCGGGGACAGGCTCCTGGCTACACCTTC.

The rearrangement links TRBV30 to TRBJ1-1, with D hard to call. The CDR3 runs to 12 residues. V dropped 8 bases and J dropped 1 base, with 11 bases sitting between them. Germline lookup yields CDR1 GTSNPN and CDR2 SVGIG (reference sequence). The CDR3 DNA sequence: TGTGCCCGGATAGTATCGAACACTGAAGCTTTCTTT. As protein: CARIVSNTEAFF.

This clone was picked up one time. The CDR3 spells CASSSLNTDTQYF. For the CDR3, the DNA is TGTGCCAGCAGCAGCCTTAACACAGATACGCAGTATTTT. V is TRBV7-9 and J is TRBJ2-3; D gene uncertain. V was pared by 5 bases and J by 2 bases, with 8 bases between. Per germline, CDR1 SEHNR and CDR2 FQNEAQ (reference sequence). The CDR3 runs 13 residues.

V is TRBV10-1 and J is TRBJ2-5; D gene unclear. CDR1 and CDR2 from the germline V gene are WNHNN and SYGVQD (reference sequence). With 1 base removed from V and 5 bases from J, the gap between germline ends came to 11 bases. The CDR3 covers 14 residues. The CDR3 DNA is TGCGCCAGCAGTGAGTTGGGTTCGAGGGAGACCCAGTACTTC. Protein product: CASSELGSRETQYF.

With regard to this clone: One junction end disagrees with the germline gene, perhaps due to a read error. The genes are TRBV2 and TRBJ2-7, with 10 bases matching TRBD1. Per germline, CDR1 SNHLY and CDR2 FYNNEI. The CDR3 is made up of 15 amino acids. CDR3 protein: CASREGTGASYEQYF. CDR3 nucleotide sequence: TGTGCCAGCAGAGAAGGGACAGGGGCCTCCTACGAGCAGTACTTC.

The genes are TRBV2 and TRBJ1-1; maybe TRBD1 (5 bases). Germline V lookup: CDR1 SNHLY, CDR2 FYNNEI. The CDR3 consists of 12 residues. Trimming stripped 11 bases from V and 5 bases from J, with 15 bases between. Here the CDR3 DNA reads TGTGCCGCGGGGCGGGGGTATACTGAAGCTTTCTTT. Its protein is CAAGRGYTEAFF.

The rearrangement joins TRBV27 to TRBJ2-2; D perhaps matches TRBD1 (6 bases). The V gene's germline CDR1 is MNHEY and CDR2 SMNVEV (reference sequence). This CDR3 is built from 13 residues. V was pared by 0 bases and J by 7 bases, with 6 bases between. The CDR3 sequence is CASSLSRGGELFF. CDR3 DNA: TGTGCCAGCAGTTTATCCAGGGGCGGGGAGCTGTTTTTT.

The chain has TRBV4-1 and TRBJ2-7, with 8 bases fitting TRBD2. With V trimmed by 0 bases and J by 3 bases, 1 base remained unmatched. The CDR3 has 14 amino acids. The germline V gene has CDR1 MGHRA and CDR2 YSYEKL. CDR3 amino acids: CASSQEGTSYEQYF. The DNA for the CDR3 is TGCGCCAGCAGCCAAGAGGGGACTAGCTACGAGCAGTACTTC.

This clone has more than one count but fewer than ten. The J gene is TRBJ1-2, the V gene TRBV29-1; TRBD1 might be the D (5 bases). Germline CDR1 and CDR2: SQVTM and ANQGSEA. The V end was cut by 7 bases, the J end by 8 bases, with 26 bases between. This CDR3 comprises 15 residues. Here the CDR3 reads CSGDEVSEVVLGYTF. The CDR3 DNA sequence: TGCAGCGGGGACGAGGTTTCCGAGGTTGTCCTCGGCTACACCTTC. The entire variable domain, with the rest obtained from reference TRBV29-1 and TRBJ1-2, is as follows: SAVISQKPSRDICQRGTSLTIQCQVDSQVTMMFWYRQQPGQSLTLIATANQGSEATYESGFVIDKFPISRPNLTFSTLTVSNMSPEDSSIYLCSGDEVSEVVLGYTFGSGTRLTVV.

This CDR3 is CASLGDHEQYF. In DNA form, the CDR3 reads TGTGCCAGCCTCGGCGATCACGAGCAGTACTTC. The chain employs TRBV2 and TRBJ2-7; D is uncertain. The CDR3 extends over 11 amino acids. Trimming pared 8 bases from V and 5 bases from J, leaving 10 bases between. Per germline, CDR1 SNHLY and CDR2 FYNNEI.